There are many counts of the clone carrying this TCR beta chain. This entry belongs to a study of regulatory T cells in long-lasting Graves disease. As to time point: newly diagnosed GD, antithyroid drugs for less than 3 months. Making the TCR library involved RNA that had been extracted from PBMCs. Tubes containing EDTA received about 9.7 milliliters of drawn peripheral blood. The CDR3 loop spans 13 amino acids. CDR1 and CDR2 (germline): DFQATT, SNEGSKA (reference sequence). V dropped 1 base and J dropped 5 bases, with 11 bases sitting between them. In building TCR beta libraries, iRepertoire HTBI primers were used together with Arm-PCR of CDR3 regions. TCRdb recomputed calls from the multiplex PCR reads with MiXCR, one row per CDR3 protein. The table has about 620,000 distinct CDR3 sequences, roughly 15% seen once. These same records also appear under a second study, on T cells in Graves' hyperthyroidism and ophthalmopathy. That work states: Model predictions of ophthalmopathy came a median 6.5 months before onset.

The input for sequencing was peripheral blood mononuclear cells (PBMCs), taken at new diagnosis, from a patient treated with antithyroid drugs. The chain links TRBV20-1 to TRBJ2-5; D is ambiguous. The sequence was collected from a woman aged 25 to 45 with Graves disease. CDR3 residues: CSARVLGVETQYF. CDR3 coding DNA: TGCAGTGCTAGAGTATTGGGTGTGGAGACCCAGTACTTC.